These 17 T cell receptor beta chains share one sample of origin, sequenced in a study of blood T cell repertoires in COVID-19. Profiling relied on immunoSEQ multiplex PCR, and the TCRdb table lists in-frame clones only, not all of them. This table holds about 120,000 clones, about 85% found once. Sequencing was done on a sample of peripheral blood. The receptors come from a man between 60 and 75 years old with acute or convalescent COVID-19.

This sequence joins TRBV7-2 and TRBJ2-6; tentative D call: TRBD1 (5 bases). Trimming took off 0 bases at V and 0 bases at J, with 9 bases between the two ends. Germline loops: CDR1 SGHTA, CDR2 FQGNSA. The length of the CDR3 is 17 residues. CDR3 sequence reads: CASSLAGRVSGANVLTF. The CDR3, as DNA: TGTGCCAGCAGCTTAGCGGGGCGTGTCTCTGGGGCCAACGTCCTGACTTTC.

V usage is TRBV6-5 and J usage is TRBJ1-2, with a possible D match to TRBD1 (5 bases). This CDR3 region has 14 residues. Trimming shortened V by 1 base and J by 8 bases, and 14 bases separated the two germline ends. Germline V lookup: CDR1 MNHEY, CDR2 SVGAGI. This CDR3 is CASSYFRDSGGYTF. The CDR3, as DNA: TGTGCCAGCAGTTACTTCAGGGACTCCGGAGGCTACACCTTC.

The chain links TRBV5-6 to TRBJ1-4; D unclear. V was pared by 2 bases and J by 4 bases, with 6 bases between. This CDR3 is built from 13 residues. In germline, CDR1 is SGHDT, CDR2 YYEEEE. The CDR3 DNA sequence: TGTGCCAGCAGCTTCAGCGTTAATGAAAAACTGTTTTTT. This encodes CASSFSVNEKLFF.

The chain employs TRBV9 and TRBJ2-2; D remains unclear. Trimming left V 0 bases short and J 7 bases short, with 16 bases between. Germline V lookup: CDR1 SGDLS, CDR2 YYNGEE. The CDR3 extends over 16 amino acids. The CDR3 DNA is TGTGCCAGCAGCGTAGACCTTGGCGGTGATATCGGGGAGCTGTTTTTT. Encoded protein: CASSVDLGGDIGELFF. Together with reference TRBV9 and TRBJ2-2, the CDR3 gives the full variable domain: DSGVTQTPKHLITATGQRVTLRCSPRSGDLSVYWYQQSLDQGLQFLIQYYNGEERAKGNILERFSAQQFPDLHSELNLSSLELGDSALYFCASSVDLGGDIGELFFGEGSRLTVL.

Turning to this clone: Different DNA sequences within this sample yield the same CDR3. The rearrangement uses TRBV7-9 and TRBJ1-5; no clear D. Trimming shortened V by 5 bases and J by 1 base, and 9 bases separated the two germline ends. CDR3 size: 14 residues. The V gene's germline CDR1 is SEHNR and CDR2 FQNEAQ (reference sequence). CDR3: CASSPTGSNQPQHF. The CDR3 DNA reads TGTGCCAGCAGCCCAACGGGGAGCAATCAGCCCCAGCATTTT.

This rearrangement joins TRBV14 to TRBJ2-7, with 7 positions matching TRBD1. V dropped 4 bases and J dropped 4; count of bases not matched to a gene: 4. The CDR3 covers 13 residues. Germline-derived CDR1 and CDR2 are SGHDN and FVKESK. The DNA of the CDR3 is TGTGCCAGCAGCCGGGACAGCGTTTACGAGCAGTACTTC. Translation: CASSRDSVYEQYF.

The rearrangement joins TRBV2 to TRBJ2-1; TRBD1 matches at 10 bases. V was clipped by 4 bases and J by 5 bases; unmatched bases: 2. From germline, CDR1 is SNHLY and CDR2 FYNNEI. This CDR3 comprises 14 residues. The CDR3 DNA is TGTGCCAGCAGTGGACAGGGGGCTGACAATGAGCAGTTCTTC. Protein product: CASSGQGADNEQFF.

V usage is TRBV6-1 and J usage is TRBJ2-1; TRBD2 is a possible D gene (7 bases). Germline V lookup: CDR1 MNHNS, CDR2 SASEGT. V gave up 0 bases and J gave up 4 bases, with 10 bases separating them. CDR3 size: 15 residues. CDR3 sequence (DNA): TGTGCCAGCAGTGAAGCGGGGGGGCGATACAATGAGCAGTTCTTC. Amino acids: CASSEAGGRYNEQFF.

The chain joins TRBV19 to TRBJ2-1, with 8 bases aligning to TRBD2. Per the germline V gene, CDR1 is LNHDA and CDR2 is SQIVND (reference sequence). J gave up 12 bases and V 0 bases, and 7 bases lay outside the gene matches. The CDR3 loop spans 14 amino acids. The CDR3: CASSIDSGVRRQFF. CDR3 DNA sequence: TGTGCCAGTAGTATAGATAGCGGGGTTCGAAGGCAGTTCTTC.

This chain uses TRBV11-2 with TRBJ2-5; TRBD1 is a possible D gene (5 bases). V dropped 8 bases and J dropped 4 bases, with 11 bases sitting between them. The CDR3 sequence is 12 residues long. Germline CDR1 and CDR2: SGHAT and FQNNGV. The CDR3 loop is CASGRDRETQYF. CDR3 DNA: TGTGCCAGCGGCAGGGATCGAGAGACCCAGTACTTC. Full variable domain (outside the CDR3, taken from reference TRBV11-2 and TRBJ2-5): EAGVAQSPRYKIIEKRQSVAFWCNPISGHATLYWYQQILGQGPKLLIQFQNNGVVDDSQLPKDRFSAERLKGVDSTLKIQPAKLEDSAVYLCASGRDRETQYFGPGTRLLVL.

J is TRBJ2-5 and V is TRBV6-5; the D is unclear. V lost 0 bases and J 5 bases, leaving 4 bases between the germline ends. There are 12 residues in the CDR3. Germline CDR1 MNHEY, CDR2 SVGAGI. CDR3 sequence (DNA): TGTGCCAGCAGTTACTCCGGGGAGACCCAGTACTTC. This sequence encodes CASSYSGETQYF.

V is TRBV27 and J is TRBJ2-7, with TRBD2 matching over 13 bases. The germline CDR1 and CDR2 sequences are MNHEY and SMNVEV (reference sequence). The CDR3 extends over 17 amino acids. The junction had 12 bases not matched to a gene; V was cut back by 3 bases and J by 7 bases. The CDR3 sequence is CASSLSLAGGPPKEQYF. CDR3 bases: TGTGCCAGCAGTTTGTCACTAGCGGGAGGGCCCCCCAAGGAGCAGTACTTC.

This clone has a handful of counts. The chain combines TRBV19 with TRBJ1-5, with a possible D match to TRBD1 (6 bases). CDR3 size: 15 residues. Germline V lookup: CDR1 LNHDA, CDR2 SQIVND (reference sequence). V was clipped by 3 bases and J by 9 bases, with 18 bases between them. CDR3 sequence reads: CASSIPGVNHGPQHF. The CDR3 DNA is TGTGCCAGTAGTATTCCAGGGGTGAATCATGGGCCCCAGCATTTT.

The chain recombines TRBV19 with TRBJ2-2; D may be TRBD2 (5 bases). CDR1 is LNHDA and CDR2 is SQIVND in the germline V gene (reference sequence). The CDR3 covers 15 residues. V was clipped by 4 bases and J by 0 bases, with 9 bases between them. CDR3 sequence reads: CASSREISNTGELFF. CDR3 in DNA: TGTGCCAGTAGTAGGGAGATTTCGAACACCGGGGAGCTGTTTTTT.

CDR3 nucleotide sequence: TGTGCCAGCAGCTCGCACTCTAGCGACTATGGCTACACCTTC. This codes for CASSSHSSDYGYTF. This chain uses TRBV7-2 with TRBJ1-2; D gene unclear. The ends were cut back, 4 bases at V and 3 bases at J, with 12 bases in the middle. Germline V gene sequence: CDR1 SGHTA, CDR2 FQGNSA. This CDR3 comprises 14 residues.

This clone was seen more than once but under ten times. The rearrangement uses TRBV11-2 and TRBJ2-7; 9 positions agree with TRBD2. The CDR3 is made up of 16 amino acids. V dropped 1 base and J dropped 0; count of bases not matched to a gene: 4. The germline gives CDR1 SGHAT, CDR2 FQNNGV. CDR3 in DNA: TGTGCCAGCAGCTTAGTGACTAGCGGCCCCTCCTACGAGCAGTACTTC. It is translated as CASSLVTSGPSYEQYF.

The genes are TRBV7-3 and TRBJ1-1, with D possibly TRBD1 on 5 matching bases. Trimming stripped 5 bases from V and 7 bases from J, with 23 bases between. This CDR3 has 16 amino acids. In germline, CDR1 is SGHTA, CDR2 FQGTGA. CDR3 loop: CASSPYGGSGNSEAFF. Written as DNA, the CDR3 is TGTGCCAGCAGCCCATACGGGGGGTCAGGGAATAGTGAAGCTTTCTTT.